A single sample is the source of the 26 T cell receptor beta chains below, sequenced in a study of cytomegalovirus exposure and HLA in healthy donors. Primers: 60 Vbeta forward and 13 Jbeta reverse. Data came from immunoSEQ multiplex PCR; TCRdb stores just in-frame clones and leaves some out. The sample has more than 65,000 clones, roughly 74% seen once. What was sequenced was PBMCs. These receptors came from a woman in her fifties or sixties in good health and CMV-seropositive.

The rearrangement links TRBV4-2 to TRBJ2-1, with D possibly matching TRBD2 (6 bases). Germline CDR1 and CDR2: LGHNA and YNFKEQ. This CDR3 has 16 residues. V was trimmed by 3 bases and J by 1 base, leaving 13 bases between them. CDR3 sequence: CASSQAGRGSYNEQFF. The CDR3 nucleotides read TGTGCCAGCAGCCAGGCCGGCCGGGGGTCCTACAATGAGCAGTTCTTC.

Written as DNA, the CDR3 is TGTGCCGAGGGGGGACAGGGTGTCTTGGGCAATGAAAAACTGTTTTTT. It translates to CAEGGQGVLGNEKLFF. The chain is built from TRBV30 and TRBJ1-4, with TRBD1 matching over 9 bases. Germline trimming cut 8 bases from V and 5 bases from J; bases unmatched to any gene: 15. This CDR3 comprises 16 residues. In germline, CDR1 is GTSNPN, CDR2 SVGIG (reference sequence).

This clone has just one count. The rearrangement links TRBV6-1 to TRBJ1-2; 9 bases line up with TRBD1. Germline V gene lookup returns CDR1 MNHNS and CDR2 SASEGT. CDR3 size: 15 residues. V shed 3 bases and J 3 bases; nucleotides not matched to a gene: 5. The CDR3 sequence: CASSDPGQGHYGYTF. The CDR3 DNA reads as TGTGCCAGCAGTGACCCGGGACAGGGCCACTATGGCTACACCTTC.

This chain links TRBV5-1 with TRBJ2-5; 7 bases are shared with TRBD2. Losses at the gene ends were 0 bases for V and 4 bases for J; bases not matched to a gene: 12. Germline-derived CDR1 and CDR2 are SGHRS and YFSETQ. There are 17 residues in the CDR3. The DNA of the CDR3 is TGCGCCAGCAGCTTGGGGCCTGGACTATCGGGGGGAGAGACCCAGTACTTC. This codes for CASSLGPGLSGGETQYF.

This clone turned up a few times. The J gene is TRBJ2-7, the V gene TRBV5-1; D is possibly TRBD2 (6 bases). In germline, CDR1 is SGHRS, CDR2 YFSETQ. Trimming left V 4 bases short and J 3 bases short, with 11 bases between. The CDR3 sequence is 13 residues long. The CDR3 region is CASSGGMGYEQYF. The CDR3 DNA follows: TGCGCCAGCAGCGGGGGGATGGGCTACGAGCAGTACTTC.

The J gene is TRBJ1-1, the V gene TRBV11-3; D may be TRBD1 (5 bases). The V gene's germline CDR1 is SGHNT and CDR2 YENEEA. CDR3 length equals 15 residues. With 0 bases removed from V and 0 bases from J, the gap between germline ends came to 8 bases. The CDR3 here is CASSLETAMNTEAFF. Here the CDR3 DNA reads TGTGCCAGCAGCTTAGAGACAGCCATGAACACTGAAGCTTTCTTT.

This clone was recorded once. The V gene is TRBV5-6, the J gene TRBJ1-5, with D possibly TRBD1 on 5 matching bases. The CDR3 loop spans 16 amino acids. Germline-derived CDR1 and CDR2 are SGHDT and YYEEEE. Trimming removed 4 bases from V and 2 bases from J, with 16 bases in between. In DNA form, the CDR3 reads TGTGCCAGCAGCCGACTTCAGGGAGGCGGCAATCAGCCCCAGCATTTT. Protein: CASSRLQGGGNQPQHF.

This rearrangement joins TRBV7-6 to TRBJ2-3; 11 nucleotides align to TRBD2. The junction had 6 bases not matched to a gene; V was cut back by 2 bases and J by 5 bases. Germline V gene sequence: CDR1 SGHVS, CDR2 FNYEAQ. The CDR3 length is 16 residues. Here the CDR3 reads CASSLTSGGLRDTQYF. The CDR3 DNA sequence: TGTGCCAGCAGCTTAACTAGCGGGGGCCTCCGAGATACGCAGTATTTT.

This chain uses TRBV5-6 with TRBJ2-1; maybe TRBD2 (6 bases). The CDR3 is made up of 16 amino acids. Germline V gene data show CDR1 as SGHDT and CDR2 as YYEEEE. V was trimmed by 4 bases and J by 2 bases, leaving 16 bases between them. The CDR3 loop is CASSGPLARAYNEQFF. In nucleotides, the CDR3 is TGTGCCAGCAGCGGGCCGCTAGCGAGGGCCTACAATGAGCAGTTCTTC.

The chain has TRBV7-9 and TRBJ2-5; no reliable D call. Trimming stripped 5 bases from V and 4 bases from J, with 14 bases between. The CDR3 is 14 residues long. Germline CDR1 and CDR2: SEHNR and FQNEAQ (reference sequence). The CDR3 DNA reads TGTGCCAGCAGCCCCACCCTTGCGTCAGAGACCCAGTACTTC. It encodes CASSPTLASETQYF.

Details on this clone: The junction shows a germline mismatch at one end, possibly a read error. The identical CDR3 is also encoded by other nucleotide sequences in the sample. This chain uses TRBV7-6 with TRBJ2-7; a weak D match, TRBD2 (6 bases). Germline assignment: CDR1 SGHVS and CDR2 FNYEAQ. The CDR3 contains 15 residues. The CDR3 protein is CASSLASGPSYEQYF. The DNA of the CDR3 is TGTGCTAGCAGCTTAGCCAGCGGGCCCTCCTACGAGCAGTACTTC.

This clone came up a few times. The chain uses TRBV6-1 and TRBJ1-4; no reliable D call. Germline loops: CDR1 MNHNS, CDR2 SASEGT. V was trimmed by 4 bases and J by 0 bases, leaving 9 bases between them. The CDR3 loop spans 15 amino acids. The CDR3 region is CASSGDTTTNEKLFF. CDR3 sequence (DNA): TGTGCCAGCAGTGGCGACACAACAACTAATGAAAAACTGTTTTTT.

V and J are TRBV2 and TRBJ1-5; D gene uncertain. Trimming pared 7 bases from V and 9 bases from J, leaving 13 bases between. Germline loops: CDR1 SNHLY, CDR2 FYNNEI. CDR3 length: 12 amino acids. CDR3 coding DNA: TGTGCCAGCAACCGGGATCGGGGGCCCCAGCATTTT. The encoded protein is CASNRDRGPQHF.

This chain links TRBV28 with TRBJ2-7; D remains ambiguous. This CDR3 has 11 residues. Deletions cut 4 bases from V and 3 bases from J, with 4 bases between. Germline V lookup: CDR1 MDHEN, CDR2 SYDVKM. The DNA for the CDR3 is TGTGCCAGCAGTTCCAGCTACGAGCAGTACTTC. Translated: CASSSSYEQYF.

The rearrangement joins TRBV2 to TRBJ1-6; D might be TRBD1 (6 bases). V lost 1 base to trimming and J lost 9 bases, with 13 bases between them. The CDR3 has 15 amino acids. Germline-derived CDR1 and CDR2 are SNHLY and FYNNEI. The CDR3 here is CASSEGDTVGSPLHF. In nucleotides, the CDR3 is TGTGCCAGCAGTGAAGGGGACACGGTCGGTTCACCCCTCCACTTT.

This chain joins TRBV6-5 and TRBJ2-1, with 11 bases aligning to TRBD1. Germline trimming cut 4 bases from V and 14 bases from J; bases unmatched to any gene: 4. Looked up from germline, CDR1 is MNHEY and CDR2 is SVGAGI. The CDR3 is 12 amino acids. As DNA, the CDR3 is TGTGCCAGCAGTTCCGCGGGACAGGGGGAGTTCTTC. This gives the protein CASSSAGQGEFF.

The chain combines TRBV13 with TRBJ1-2; D call uncertain. Trimming removed 2 bases from V and 8 bases from J, with 12 bases in between. The CDR3 sequence is 13 residues long. Germline V gives CDR1 PRHDT, CDR2 FYEKMQ (reference sequence). This CDR3 reads CASSLSYGEGYTF. DNA of the CDR3: TGTGCCAGCAGCTTAAGTTACGGGGAAGGCTACACCTTC.

This clone appeared a single time. The CDR3 region is CASSVGGQQNTEAFF. For the CDR3, the DNA is TGTGCCAGCAGCGTAGGCGGGCAACAGAACACTGAAGCTTTCTTT. The chain couples TRBV9 to TRBJ1-1; D is undetermined. CDR3 length: 15 amino acids. V was clipped by 0 bases and J by 1 base, with 10 bases between them. Germline V gene lookup returns CDR1 SGDLS and CDR2 YYNGEE.

This clone was observed a handful of times. At the DNA level, this CDR3 is encoded by other sequences in the same sample as well. CDR3 sequence: CASSRSMNTEAFF. The CDR3 DNA reads TGTGCCAGCAGCCGTAGCATGAACACTGAAGCTTTCTTT. V and J are TRBV14 and TRBJ1-1; D uncertain. The CDR3 runs 13 residues. Germline V CDR1 and CDR2: SGHDN, FVKESK. Deletions cut 4 bases from V and 0 bases from J, with 6 bases between.

The chain employs TRBV19 and TRBJ2-3; a weak D match, TRBD1 (5 bases). V was pared by 3 bases and J by 5 bases, with 9 bases between. Looked up from germline, CDR1 is LNHDA and CDR2 is SQIVND (reference sequence). There are 13 residues in the CDR3. CDR3 bases: TGTGCCAGTAGTATTGGGGCTAGAGATACGCAGTATTTT. This sequence encodes CASSIGARDTQYF.

The chain is built from TRBV7-2 and TRBJ2-3; 11 positions match TRBD2. Germline V gene data show CDR1 as SGHTA and CDR2 as FQGNSA. This CDR3 has 16 residues. Unmatched junction bases numbered 10, after V lost 5 bases and J lost 6 bases. The CDR3 spells CASSRGTSGARDTQYF. CDR3 in DNA: TGTGCCAGCAGCCGCGGGACTAGCGGAGCACGGGATACGCAGTATTTT.

This clone was detected once. V and J are TRBV9 and TRBJ1-2; TRBD1 matches 12 bases. V was clipped by 4 bases and J by 7 bases; unmatched bases: 8. The CDR3 has 15 residues. Germline V gene lookup returns CDR1 SGDLS and CDR2 YYNGEE. The CDR3 reads CASSPRDRGPGGYTF. The CDR3 DNA follows: TGTGCCAGCAGCCCCCGGGACAGGGGGCCGGGTGGCTACACCTTC.

J is TRBJ2-7 and V is TRBV7-9, with a possible D match to TRBD1 (6 bases). The ends were cut back, 5 bases at V and 3 bases at J, with 8 bases in the middle. Looked up from germline, CDR1 is SEHNR and CDR2 is FQNEAQ (reference sequence). CDR3 size: 12 residues. This CDR3 reads CASSRDIYEQYF. In nucleotides, the CDR3 is TGTGCCAGCAGCCGGGACATCTACGAGCAGTACTTC.

This chain links TRBV4-1 with TRBJ1-1; 9 nucleotides align to TRBD1. Germline CDR1 MGHRA, CDR2 YSYEKL. The CDR3 runs to 15 residues. The junction had 1 base not matched to a gene; V was cut back by 1 base and J by 1 base. CDR3 DNA: TGCGCCAGCAGCCAAGCACAGGGGGCGAACACTGAAGCTTTCTTT. Its protein product is CASSQAQGANTEAFF.

J is TRBJ2-4 and V is TRBV7-9; D not certain. This CDR3 region has 17 residues. Trimming removed 4 bases from V and 6 bases from J, with 22 bases in between. The V gene's germline CDR1 is SEHNR and CDR2 FQNEAQ (reference sequence). The CDR3 reads CASSSSPGIGLVNIQYF. CDR3 DNA sequence: TGTGCCAGCAGCTCCTCACCTGGTATCGGTCTGGTAAACATTCAGTACTTC.

To note about this clone: A junction boundary mismatches the germline segment, possibly from a read error. The chain is built from TRBV5-4 and TRBJ1-2; possible D gene TRBD1, 6 bases. This CDR3 spans 15 amino acids. Germline V gene data show CDR1 as SGHNT and CDR2 as YYREEE (reference sequence). CDR3 loop: CASTLRGSTAYGYTF. For the CDR3, the DNA is TGTGCCAGCACCTTGAGGGGGTCAACCGCCTATGGCTACACCTTC.